These 7 T cell receptor beta chains came from one sample sequenced in a study of vaccination effects on CD4 cells after COVID-19. Following culture for approximately 11 days, CD4+ T cells were isolated. This table comes from immunoSEQ multiplex PCR, and its TCRdb copy is limited to in-frame clones, with some not included. The sample shows about 45,000 clones, 74% of them seen only once. These TCRs' antigens remain unknown. This sample comprised CD4+ T cells from PBMCs cultured without peptide, obtained before COVID-19 vaccination. The receptor source for this set is a human donor who had a prior SARS-CoV-2 infection.

This chain links TRBV5-1 with TRBJ1-3; no definite D call. The CDR3 spans 16 residues. The ends were cut back, 1 base at V and 0 bases at J, with 11 bases in the middle. Germline V lookup: CDR1 SGHRS, CDR2 YFSETQ. The CDR3 protein is CASSLIDSNSGNTIYF. CDR3 nucleotides: TGCGCCAGCAGCTTGATCGACTCAAACTCTGGAAACACCATATATTTT.

This chain links TRBV5-4 with TRBJ2-7; 8 bases match TRBD1. CDR3 size: 15 residues. Trimming removed 0 bases from V and 0 bases from J; junction bases left unmatched: 2. Germline CDR1 and CDR2: SGHNT and YYREEE (reference sequence). CDR3 nucleotide sequence: TGTGCCAGCAGCTTGGACAGGGGGAGCTCCTACGAGCAGTACTTC. Translated: CASSLDRGSSYEQYF.

The chain joins TRBV20-1 to TRBJ2-1; perhaps D is TRBD1 or TRBD2 (5 bases each). V was trimmed by 6 bases and J by 11 bases, leaving 14 bases between them. Per germline, CDR1 DFQATT and CDR2 SNEGSKA (reference sequence). This CDR3 has 11 amino acids. The CDR3 coding sequence is TGCAGTGCCGGGACCGCGCCAAAGCAGTTCTTC. Protein product: CSAGTAPKQFF.

In DNA form, the CDR3 reads TGTGCCAGCAGCCCGGGGTGGGATGGCTACACCTTC. Residues: CASSPGWDGYTF. The V call is TRBV7-8, the J call TRBJ1-2; D unclear. Germline CDR1 is SGHVS and CDR2 is FQNEAQ. The CDR3 has 12 residues. V was clipped by 5 bases and J by 6 bases, with 10 bases between them.

This clone has only a few counts. The chain employs TRBV3-1 (or the pseudogene TRBV3-2) and TRBJ2-5, with D maybe TRBD2 (6 bases). Germline V gene data show CDR1 as LGHDT and CDR2 as YNNKEL (reference sequence). The V end lost 5 bases, the J end lost 4 bases, and 17 bases lay between the germline ends. This CDR3 has 15 residues. CDR3 DNA: TGTGCCAGCAGCGCAGTCGGCCGGGGGAGAGAGACCCAGTACTTC. It codes for CASSAVGRGRETQYF.

V gene TRBV5-6 combines with J gene TRBJ2-7; 8 bases line up with TRBD2. This CDR3 comprises 16 residues. The V and J ends lost 5 bases and 3 bases, in that order; junction bases with no gene match: 13. Germline CDR1 SGHDT, CDR2 YYEEEE. The CDR3 nucleotides are TGTGCCAGCAGATTTGGACCCGGGACTAGGAACTACGAGCAGTACTTC. Translated, it gives CASRFGPGTRNYEQYF. Full variable domain (remainder filled in from reference TRBV5-6 and TRBJ2-7): DAGVTQSPTHLIKTRGQQVTLRCSPKSGHDTVSWYQQALGQGPQFIFQYYEEEERQRGNFPDRFSGHQFPNYSSELNVNALLLGDSALYLCASRFGPGTRNYEQYFGPGTRLTVT.

By sample fraction, this clone is medium-sized (0.01 to 0.1%). The chain couples TRBV2 to TRBJ2-7; 7 bases agree with TRBD1. Losses at the gene ends were 8 bases for V and 1 base for J; bases not matched to a gene: 5. Germline V gene sequence: CDR1 SNHLY, CDR2 FYNNEI. This CDR3 has 13 amino acids. The CDR3 here is CASGRDRSYEQYF. CDR3 nucleotide sequence: TGTGCCAGCGGCAGGGACAGATCCTACGAGCAGTACTTC. Using reference TRBV2 and TRBJ2-7 for the parts outside the CDR3, the full variable domain is EPEVTQTPSHQVTQMGQEVILRCVPISNHLYFYWYRQILGQKVEFLVSFYNNEISEKSEIFDDQFSVERPDGSNFTLKIRSTKLEDSAMYFCASGRDRSYEQYFGPGTRLTVT.